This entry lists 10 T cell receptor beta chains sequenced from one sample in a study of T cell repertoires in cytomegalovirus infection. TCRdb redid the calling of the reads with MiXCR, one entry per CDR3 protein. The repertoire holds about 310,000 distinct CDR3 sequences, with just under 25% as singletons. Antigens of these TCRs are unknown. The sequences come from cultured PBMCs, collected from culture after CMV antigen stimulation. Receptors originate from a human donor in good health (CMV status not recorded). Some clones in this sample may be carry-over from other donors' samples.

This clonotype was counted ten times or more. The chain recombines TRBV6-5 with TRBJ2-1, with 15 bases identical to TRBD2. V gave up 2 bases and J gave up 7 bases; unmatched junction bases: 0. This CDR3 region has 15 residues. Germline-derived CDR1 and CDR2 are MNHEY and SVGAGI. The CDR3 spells CASSYGTSGRNEQFF. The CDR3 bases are TGTGCCAGCAGTTACGGGACTAGCGGGAGGAATGAGCAGTTCTTC.

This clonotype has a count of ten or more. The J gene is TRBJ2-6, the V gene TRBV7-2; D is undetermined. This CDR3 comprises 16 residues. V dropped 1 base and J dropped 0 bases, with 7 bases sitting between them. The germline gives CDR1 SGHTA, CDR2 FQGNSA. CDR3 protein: CASSLVGFSGANVLTF. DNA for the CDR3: TGTGCCAGCAGCTTAGTCGGGTTCTCTGGGGCCAACGTCCTGACTTTC.

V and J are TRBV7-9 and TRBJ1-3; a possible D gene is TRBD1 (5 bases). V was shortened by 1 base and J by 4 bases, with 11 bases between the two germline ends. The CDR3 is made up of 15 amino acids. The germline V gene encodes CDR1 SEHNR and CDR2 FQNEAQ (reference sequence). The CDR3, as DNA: TGTGCCAGCAGCTTAGTGTCAGGGAACGGAAACACCATATATTTT. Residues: CASSLVSGNGNTIYF.

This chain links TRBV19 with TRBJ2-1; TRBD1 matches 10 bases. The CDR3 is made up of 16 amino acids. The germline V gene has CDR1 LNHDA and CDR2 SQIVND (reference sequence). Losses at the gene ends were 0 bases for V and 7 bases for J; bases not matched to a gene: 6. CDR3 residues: CASSIDGTGVVNEQFF. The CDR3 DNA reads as TGTGCCAGTAGTATAGATGGGACAGGGGTTGTAAATGAGCAGTTCTTC. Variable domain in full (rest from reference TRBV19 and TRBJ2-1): DGGITQSPKYLFRKEGQNVTLSCEQNLNHDAMYWYRQDPGQGLRLIYYSQIVNDFQKGDIAEGYSVSREKKESFPLTVTSAQKNPTAFYLCASSIDGTGVVNEQFFGPGTRLTVL.

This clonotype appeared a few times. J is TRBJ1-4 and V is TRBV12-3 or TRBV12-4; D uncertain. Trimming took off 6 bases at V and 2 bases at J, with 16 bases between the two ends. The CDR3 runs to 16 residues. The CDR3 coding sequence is TGTGCCAGCAGGGAACTAAAGGTGCTCACTAATGAAAAACTGTTTTTT. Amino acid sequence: CASRELKVLTNEKLFF.

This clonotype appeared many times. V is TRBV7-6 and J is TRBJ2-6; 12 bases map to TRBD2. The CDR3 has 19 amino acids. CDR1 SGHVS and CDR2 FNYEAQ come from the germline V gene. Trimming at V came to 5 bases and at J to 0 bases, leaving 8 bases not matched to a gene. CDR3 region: CASSAPGLAGDSGANVLTF. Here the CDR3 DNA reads TGTGCCAGCAGCGCCCCGGGACTAGCGGGTGACTCTGGGGCCAACGTCCTGACTTTC.

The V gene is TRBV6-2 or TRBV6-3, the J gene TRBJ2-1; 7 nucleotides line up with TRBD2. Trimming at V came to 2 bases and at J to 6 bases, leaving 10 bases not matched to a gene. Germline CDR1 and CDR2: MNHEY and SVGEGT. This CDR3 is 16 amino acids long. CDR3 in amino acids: CASSYLGLVSVNEQFF. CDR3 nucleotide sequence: TGTGCCAGCAGTTACCTCGGACTAGTAAGCGTCAATGAGCAGTTCTTC.

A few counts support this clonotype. The CDR3 spells CASSLLGSTDTQYF. The CDR3 region has the DNA TGTGCCAGCAGCCTTTTGGGGAGCACAGATACGCAGTATTTT. This chain uses TRBV7-9 with TRBJ2-3; unclear D gene. The CDR3 runs 14 residues. Looked up from germline, CDR1 is SEHNR and CDR2 is FQNEAQ (reference sequence). Trimming removed 5 bases at V and 0 bases at J, with 9 bases between.

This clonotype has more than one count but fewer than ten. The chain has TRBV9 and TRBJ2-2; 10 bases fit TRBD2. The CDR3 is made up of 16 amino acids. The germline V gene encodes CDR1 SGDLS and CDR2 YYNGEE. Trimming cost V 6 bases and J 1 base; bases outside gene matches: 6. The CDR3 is CASTPRTSGNTGELFF. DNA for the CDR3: TGTGCCAGCACCCCTAGGACTAGCGGGAACACCGGGGAGCTGTTTTTT.

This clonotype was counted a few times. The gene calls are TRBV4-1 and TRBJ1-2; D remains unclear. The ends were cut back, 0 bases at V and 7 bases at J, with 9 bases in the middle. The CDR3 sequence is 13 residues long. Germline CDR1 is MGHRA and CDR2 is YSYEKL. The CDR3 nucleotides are TGCGCCAGCAGCCAAGATCTCGGCGGTGGCTACACCTTC. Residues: CASSQDLGGGYTF.